This TCR beta chain was sequenced during a study of blood T cells in healthy people across ages. A J-beta primer mix and a sample-barcoded 5' primer were used in a second PCR of about 7 to 12 cycles. Each CDR3 protein gets one entry after TCRdb re-called the 5' RACE reads with MiXCR. The sample includes about 1.6 million distinct CDR3 sequences, almost 35% of them seen just once. This TCR was recovered from a woman aged 25-40 years in good health. The material sequenced was blood.

The CDR3 loop is CASSLEWTSGRHEQYF. As DNA, the CDR3 is TGTGCCAGCAGCTTAGAGTGGACTAGCGGGAGGCACGAGCAGTACTTC. The genes are TRBV7-2 and TRBJ2-7; TRBD2 agrees at 14 bases. The V gene end was trimmed by 1 base and the J gene end by 5 bases; junction bases not matched to a gene: 4. CDR3 length: 16 residues. Looked up from germline, CDR1 is SGHTA and CDR2 is FQGNSA.